This T cell receptor (beta chain) came from a study of blood T cell repertoires in COVID-19 (dated by TCRdb to between 2020 and 2021). As for the study more broadly: Collaborator samples came from the United States, Italy and Spain and covered acute and convalescent phases of COVID-19. The material from the prospective study consisted of cDNA or gDNA derived from T cells, B-cell-depleted T cells, or PBMCs. Deeply sampled blood TCRbeta repertoires from subjects exposed to, actively infected with, or recovered from COVID-19 were included in the dataset. The repertoires were made available in a free public database intended to serve as a resource for research on the immune response to SARS-CoV-2. Samples were obtained from the ongoing ImmuneRACE study (first 160 participants) and from 1,200 or so subjects provided by 6 global collaborators. Nearly every sample came with metadata listing a de-identified subject ID, COVID-19 status, age in years and sex. Where available, HLA class I and class II types were taken from metadata supplied by the sample provider and were not determined by assay-based typing. What the study reported, not specific to this receptor: Clinical and demographic metadata were provided uncurated, with the amount varying by source and participant.

The immunoSEQ Assay, a bias-controlled multiplex PCR, was used to amplify TCRbeta CDR3 regions from genomic DNA. The original methods were these. The number of nucleated cells in each sample was estimated from the amplification of reference gene primers within the assay. To quantify the absolute abundance of each unique TCRbeta CDR3 rearrangement, sequence reads were collapsed and filtered. For each sample, productive Simpson clonality was calculated as the square root of Simpson's diversity index over productive rearrangements. The clones in this table, taken by TCRdb from immuneACCESS, are in-frame only. Not every clone is retained; where verified, under half of the shortfall comes from an unresolved V gene, and the cause of the rest is unknown. V and J calls and clone size follow that table, whereas D and trimming were derived from the DNA. The sample records about 230,000 clones, around 86% of which are singletons. 9.5% to 13% of the sample is in the top ten clones.

On this clone itself: Its antigen target is currently unknown. No clone much larger than this one lies a single base away; base qualities are absent.

In Seattle, one collaborating source enrolled patients while the infection was active and tracked those patients longitudinally over the course of disease. Each collaborating institution followed its own protocols to collect whole blood in K2EDTA tubes. For TCRbeta analysis, collaborators shipped samples as frozen whole blood, isolated PBMCs, or DNA extracted from either of those sample types. CDR1 and CDR2 (MNHEY, SVGAGI) derive from the germline V gene. Trimming takes 5 bases from V and 4 bases from J, and the germline ends sit 12 bases apart. CDR3 length: 14 amino acids, cysteine to phenylalanine. CDR3 DNA only is kept here, 42 bases in frame from base 1.

The sample taken for sequencing was peripheral blood. The clonotype was recovered from a man between 45 and 60 years old with COVID-19, enrolled during active disease. The V and J segments used are TRBV6-5 and TRBJ1-5; the D gene remains uncertain. The bases read TGTGCCAGCAGTCTAGAGAAGGAGAATCAGCCCCAGCATTTT. This encodes CASSLEKENQPQHF.